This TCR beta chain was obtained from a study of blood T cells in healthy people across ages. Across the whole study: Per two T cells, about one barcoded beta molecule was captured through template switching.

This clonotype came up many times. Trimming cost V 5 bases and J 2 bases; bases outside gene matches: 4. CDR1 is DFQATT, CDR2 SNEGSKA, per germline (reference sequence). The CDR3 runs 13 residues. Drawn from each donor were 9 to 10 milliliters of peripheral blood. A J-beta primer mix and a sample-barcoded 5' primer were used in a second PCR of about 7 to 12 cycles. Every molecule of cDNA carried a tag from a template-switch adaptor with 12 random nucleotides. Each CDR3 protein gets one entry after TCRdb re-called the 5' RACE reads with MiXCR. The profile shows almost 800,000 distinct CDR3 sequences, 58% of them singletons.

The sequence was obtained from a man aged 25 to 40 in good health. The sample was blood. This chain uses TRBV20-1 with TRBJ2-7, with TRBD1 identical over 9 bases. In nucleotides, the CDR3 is TGCAGTGCTGTCGACAGGGGGACCTACGAGCAGTACTTC. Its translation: CSAVDRGTYEQYF.